The 15 T cell receptor beta chains below come from one sample, sequenced in a study of a mutant IDH1 vaccine in newly diagnosed glioma (TCRdb year 2021). The time point label, read with the paper, signifies: baseline, week 1 (first vaccination visit). The treatment or condition label, as the study defines it: pre-vaccination baseline after standard-of-care therapy. Library preparation employed the immunoSEQ multiplex PCR assay. Held by TCRdb, this immuneACCESS table contains in-frame sequences only and omits some clones. Under half of the omission traces to an unresolved V gene where checked; the cause of the rest is unknown. Counted in this sample were tens of thousands of clones; roughly 93% of them appeared once. Jointly, the top ten make up about 1.2% of the sample. This sample comprised PBMCs, obtained from a glioma patient treated with radiotherapy, temozolomide or both. The receptors shown here come from a man aged 35 to 55 with glioma.

This clone was found once. The genes are TRBV5-1 and TRBJ2-3; a weak D match, TRBD2 (6 bases). The CDR3 contains 15 residues. V lost 1 base and J lost 6, with 15 bases in between. CDR1 and CDR2 (germline): SGHRS, YFSETQ. The CDR3 loop is CASSLTSPFLDTQYF. As DNA, the CDR3 is TGCGCCAGCAGCTTGACTAGCCCTTTTCTGGATACGCAGTATTTT.

This chain joins TRBV5-5 and TRBJ1-1; a possible D gene is TRBD1 (5 bases). This CDR3 region has 14 residues. CDR1 is SGHKS, CDR2 YYEKEE, per germline (reference sequence). V lost 2 bases and J lost 4, with 12 bases in between. The CDR3 protein is CASSFAQRGTEAFF. The CDR3 bases are TGTGCCAGCAGCTTCGCACAGAGGGGCACTGAAGCTTTCTTT.

The rearrangement joins TRBV28 to TRBJ2-5; TRBD2 matches at 7 bases. The CDR3 covers 15 residues. V shed 4 bases and J 2 bases; nucleotides not matched to a gene: 7. Germline V lookup: CDR1 MDHEN, CDR2 SYDVKM. CDR3 coding DNA: TGTGCCAGCAGTTCTGGACTAGTTGATCAAGAGACCCAGTACTTC. This codes for CASSSGLVDQETQYF.

V usage is TRBV6-5 and J usage is TRBJ2-7, with D perhaps given as TRBD1 or TRBD2 (5 bases each). CDR3 length: 13 amino acids. From germline, CDR1 is MNHEY and CDR2 SVGAGI. Between the trimmed V and J ends, which lost 5 bases and 4 bases, there was a span of 12 bases. CDR3 sequence (DNA): TGTGCCAGCAGTCGGGACGTGGGGTACGAGCAGTACTTC. Residues: CASSRDVGYEQYF.

J is TRBJ1-2 and V is TRBV27; D unresolved. Trimming cost V 1 base and J 4 bases, with 7 bases left between them. Germline V gene data show CDR1 as MNHEY and CDR2 as SMNVEV (reference sequence). The CDR3 has 13 residues. The CDR3 DNA sequence: TGTGCCAGCAGTTTATGGTCTGGCTATGGCTACACCTTC. Protein sequence: CASSLWSGYGYTF.

The chain joins TRBV7-2 to TRBJ2-1; 12 nucleotides agree with TRBD1. The ends lost 0 bases at V and 8 bases at J; junction bases unmatched: 5. In germline, CDR1 is SGHTA, CDR2 FQGNSA. CDR3 length: 16 amino acids. The CDR3 nucleotides read TGTGCCAGCAGCTTAGCGGGGACAGGGGGCTATGATGAGCAGTTCTTC. It encodes CASSLAGTGGYDEQFF.

The DNA of the CDR3 is TGTGCCACCAGCAGTTCGTATTACACAGGGGTGGAGGTCGACACTGAAGCTTTCTTT. Translation: CATSSSYYTGVEVDTEAFF. This chain uses TRBV15 with TRBJ1-1; 7 bases match TRBD1. V shed 3 bases and J 3 bases; nucleotides not matched to a gene: 19. Germline CDR1 reads LNHNV; CDR2 reads YYDKDF (reference sequence). The CDR3 runs to 19 residues. The full variable domain, with the rest looked up from reference TRBV15 and TRBJ1-1, is DAMVIQNPRYQVTQFGKPVTLSCSQTLNHNVMYWYQQKSSQAPKLLFHYYDKDFNNEADTPDNFQSRRPNTSFCFLDIRSPGLGDTAMYLCATSSSYYTGVEVDTEAFFGQGTRLTVV.

This chain connects TRBV18 to TRBJ1-1, with unresolved D. The germline gives CDR1 KGHSH, CDR2 LQKENI. The ends were cut back, 2 bases at V and 4 bases at J, with 11 bases in the middle. The CDR3 totals 14 residues. Written as DNA, the CDR3 is TGTGCCAGCTCACCAGAGAGGGAGATCACTGAAGCTTTCTTT. It translates to CASSPEREITEAFF.

This clone was seen only once. The gene calls are TRBV7-9 and TRBJ1-2; possibly TRBD1 for D (5 bases). V was cut by 5 bases and J by 4 bases, with 17 bases left in between. Germline V lookup: CDR1 SEHNR, CDR2 FQNEAQ (reference sequence). CDR3 size: 15 residues. CDR3 nucleotides: TGTGCCAGCAGCGTTCCCTTGGGGCAGAGCTATGGCTACACCTTC. Its translation is CASSVPLGQSYGYTF.

This chain uses TRBV2 with TRBJ1-2; D is possibly TRBD1 (5 bases). Trimming removed 2 bases at V and 2 bases at J, with 6 bases between. CDR1 is SNHLY and CDR2 is FYNNEI in the germline V gene. This CDR3 region has 13 residues. The CDR3 DNA is TGTGCCAGCAGTGAACAGGGAAACTATGGCTACACCTTC. Translated, it gives CASSEQGNYGYTF.

This chain uses TRBV30 with TRBJ1-6, with TRBD1 matching 9 bases. The CDR3 spans 15 residues. The V and J ends lost 4 bases and 10 bases, in that order; junction bases with no gene match: 11. The germline V gene encodes CDR1 GTSNPN and CDR2 SVGIG (reference sequence). The CDR3, as DNA: TGTGCCTGGAATCCTAAACAGGGGGCTCGGTCACCCCTCCACTTT. Encoded protein: CAWNPKQGARSPLHF.

CDR3 protein: CASSDRASSFPNSPLHF. CDR3 nucleotides: TGTGCCAGCTCGGACAGGGCGTCAAGTTTCCCTAATTCACCCCTCCACTTT. The chain joins TRBV5-6 to TRBJ1-6; TRBD1 matches 8 bases. CDR3 length: 17 residues. CDR1 is SGHDT, CDR2 YYEEEE, per germline. V shed 7 bases and J 6 bases; nucleotides not matched to a gene: 15.

V and J are TRBV19 and TRBJ2-6; 9 bases line up with TRBD1. Looked up from germline, CDR1 is LNHDA and CDR2 is SQIVND (reference sequence). After removal of 7 bases from V and 1 base from J, the junction contained 5 bases not matched to a gene. The CDR3 totals 16 residues. CDR3 sequence (DNA): TGTGCCAGTAAAACAGGGGGCGCATCTGGGGCCAACGTCCTGACTTTC. This codes for CASKTGGASGANVLTF.

The chain combines TRBV15 with TRBJ1-1, with D possibly being TRBD1 (6 bases). Germline values: CDR1 LNHNV, CDR2 YYDKDF (reference sequence). There are 14 residues in the CDR3. V was pared by 9 bases and J by 0 bases, with 14 bases between. Here the CDR3 DNA reads TGTGCCACGCAGGGGCCAGTACTGAACACTGAAGCTTTCTTT. It is translated as CATQGPVLNTEAFF.

The rearrangement joins TRBV7-9 to TRBJ1-4; unclear D gene. Germline lookup yields CDR1 SEHNR and CDR2 FQNEAQ (reference sequence). CDR3 length equals 15 residues. V was pared by 6 bases and J by 8 bases, with 19 bases between. Here the CDR3 reads CASSSAAPMGEKLFF. The CDR3 DNA follows: TGTGCCAGCAGTTCAGCGGCCCCCATGGGGGAAAAACTGTTTTTT.